The sequence of this T cell receptor (beta chain) was determined in a study of identical twins. The CDR3 loop spans 19 amino acids. Germline loops: CDR1 SGHVS, CDR2 FQNEAQ. V gave up 4 bases and J gave up 6 bases; unmatched junction bases: 20. Findings of the study overall: Out-of-frame alpha sequences common to twins exhibited a surplus of low generation probability. Within beta out-of-frame sequences, the excess sharing observed between twins was weaker.

Unique molecular identifiers were in the cDNA, with template-switch universal primer binding. TCRdb processed the 5' RACE reads anew with MiXCR; each CDR3 protein has one entry. Seen here are about 810,000 distinct CDR3 sequences, roughly an eighth observed once, and the top ten hold roughly 1.5%. This clonotype was seen more than once but under ten times. The target antigen is unknown. These data also formed part of another study, on yellow fever vaccine responses in identical twins.

V is TRBV7-8 and J is TRBJ2-2; the match to TRBD2 covers 7 bases. This receptor was taken from a woman aged 18-29 years in good health. The sequencing sample was made of PBMCs. CDR3 amino acids: CASSWRLAQTIGRPGELFF. In DNA, the CDR3 is TGTGCCAGCAGCTGGAGACTAGCTCAAACGATTGGGAGACCCGGGGAGCTGTTTTTT.